This T cell receptor (beta chain) was identified during a study of identical twins (dated by TCRdb to the mid-2010s). Turning to the overall study: To test whether fetal clonotypes persist, this study deep-sequenced TCR alpha and beta repertoires from monozygotic twins, from unrelated adults of various ages, and from cord blood. Replicate twin experiments were performed at different times using different library preparation protocols to rule out contamination. Beyond this particular receptor, the publication reports: Excess twin sharing in beta out-of-frame sequences was weaker because fewer shared sequences lowered the signal-to-noise ratio. Compared with coincidental sharing between unrelated individuals, out-of-frame TCR alpha sequences shared between twins showed an excess of sequences with low generation probability. Zero-insertion analyses could be partly confounded by invariant T cells such as MAIT and iNKT, although diverse VJ usage argued against such confounding for most clonotypes. Because the same donors could not be followed over many years, conclusions were based on cross-sectional statistical analysis. Abundant cord blood beta clonotypes carried fewer insertions; young adult naive repertoires showed a weaker similar trend, while memory repertoires showed none. In monozygotic twins, out-of-frame TCR alpha sharing was systematically underestimated by recombination models, although the models agreed with sharing between unrelated individuals.

Concerning this clonotype itself: This receptor's antigen is unknown. No much larger clone is present one base from it, and per-base qualities are unavailable.

Receptor amplification or capture employed 5' RACE. Reads for this sample came from an Illumina HiSeq 2000. Template switching introduced a universal primer binding site; the final cDNA contained a unique molecular identifier, enabling accurate counting of TCR cDNA molecules. First-strand cDNA for TCR alpha and beta chains was synthesized from specific primers in the conserved constant-segment region. Each cDNA library was double barcoded, with a SMART-Mk sample barcode plus Illumina barcodes, to control for contamination. Two successive PCR steps introduced TruSeq adapter sequences along with Illumina sample barcodes. Sequencing of the TCR alpha and beta cDNA libraries was done on the Illumina HiSeq platform using custom primers. For the original study's pipeline: Raw reads were processed with MiGEC to extract unique molecular identifiers, and MiXCR was used to determine CDR3 positions. Recombination models were inferred per individual with the repgenHMM and IGoR tools using an EM algorithm. The analysis of shared clonotypes was done with the tcR package in R, with sharing normalized by the product of cloneset sizes. To study raw recombination without the effects of thymic and clonal selection, out-of-frame nonproductive sequences were analyzed. TCRdb trimmed the raw reads at Q25, called clones with MiXCR and kept productive beta chains. Every distinct CDR3 protein forms one entry, paired with its most common genes and DNA. What appears here as the V and J calls and clone size reflects TCRdb's work, not the paper's. A total of around 570,000 distinct CDR3 sequences appear in this sample, more than 9% of them only once. The ten largest clones take up roughly 3% of the sample.

Its CDR3 holds 16 amino acids, cysteine through phenylalanine. Of the read, only the CDR3 DNA is kept; its 48 bases are in frame from base 1. The V and J ends are trimmed by 1 base and 3 bases, leaving 14 bases between them. All donors were healthy Caucasians. The twin cohort comprised three pairs of female monozygotic twins, all aged roughly 18 to 30 years. The RNA used for TCR libraries was isolated from peripheral blood mononuclear cells. Separately, the same data were catalogued under a study of yellow fever vaccine responses in identical twins. Per the second study: The authors reported that the T cell response to vaccination in identical twins appeared partly convergent and partly personalized. Focusing on identical twins, the study followed the T cell clones that responded to the vaccine, and did so with precision.

This TCR derives from a woman between 18 and 30 years old in good health. Sequencing was carried out using PBMCs. The sequence joins TRBV12-3 or TRBV12-4 to TRBJ2-3; the D region possibly corresponds to TRBD2 (5 bases align). The DNA reads TGTGCCAGCAGTTTAGGTGGGCGGGTCAGGACAGATACGCAGTATTTT. It specifies CASSLGGRVRTDTQYF.